This entry concerns a single T cell receptor beta chain. As yet, its antigen is unknown. It was with 60 Vbeta and 13 Jbeta primers that the PCR ran. The protocol was immunoSEQ multiplex PCR, while the TCRdb copy is restricted to in-frame clones and leaves out a portion. The sample carries hundreds of thousands of clones, about two thirds recorded once. This sample stems from a study of cytomegalovirus exposure and HLA in healthy donors. The donors (healthy individuals) were bone marrow donors. Study findings and constraints: As a later analysis showed, a missense DCLRE1C variant was linked to trimming of TCR beta V- and J-genes. Most of the TCR beta V segments (in an earlier analysis) were productive either about 87% or about 30% of the time.

Sequencing was carried out using PBMCs. The clonotype comes from a man aged 40-50 years in good health and CMV-seropositive.

CDR3 amino acids: CASSTTRTSGMQYF. DNA for the CDR3: TGTGCCAGCAGCACAACCCGGACTAGCGGGATGCAGTATTTT. V is TRBV7-2 and J is TRBJ2-3; 12 bases align to TRBD2. Losses at the gene ends were 5 bases for V and 11 bases for J; bases not matched to a gene: 8. Germline loops: CDR1 SGHTA, CDR2 FQGNSA. The CDR3 extends over 14 amino acids.